This TCR beta chain comes out of a study of T cells in Graves' hyperthyroidism and ophthalmopathy (dated by TCRdb to 2018 to 2020). Regarding the research as a whole: Peripheral blood samples were taken at initial diagnosis, before any treatment was given. To identify distinguishing TCR V-J signatures, a discovery cohort of some 99 patients was used, comprising some 43 with Graves' ophthalmopathy and around 60 with stable Graves' hyperthyroidism. Whether ophthalmopathy could be predicted prospectively was tested in an independent validation cohort made up of approximately 19 hyperthyroidism patients plus 17 patients who later progressed to ophthalmopathy. The approximately 95 discovery patients were divided at random into training and test sets in a 7:3 ratio. The study also compared thyroid tissue and blood T-cell repertoires from several Graves' hyperthyroidism patients. Once sampling was done, hyperthyroidism patients were given methimazole at a starting dose of 30 mg daily, whereas ophthalmopathy patients were given high-dose intravenous methylprednisolone. According to the paper, TCR Vbeta CDR3 sequencing was carried out on over 130 peripheral blood samples, which came from approximately 43 ophthalmopathy, under 80 hyperthyroidism and approximately 17 progressor patients.

What the study reported, not specific to this receptor: In validation, progression to ophthalmopathy was predicted by the model with 70% to 71% sensitivity and 72.22% specificity, a median of 6.5 months before onset. Most expanded thyroid clonotypes (frequency above 0.001) were also detected in blood, suggesting blood repertoires may reflect thyroid immune responses. In cross-validation, a model built on a 13 V-J signature told ophthalmopathy apart from stable hyperthyroidism with approximately 90% sensitivity and roughly 82% specificity, and in testing the same model reached 80%/75%. Sample size was not statistically predetermined, and blinding of investigators to group allocation was not performed.

The TCR beta CDR3 regions were amplified from RNA transcripts. A first-round RT-PCR of the TCR CDR3 used the HTBI primer set with the Qiagen OneStep RT-PCR kit. The libraries were constructed in a second round of multiplex PCR and then size-selected and purified. Libraries were sequenced paired-end with 100 bp reads on an Illumina HiSeq2000. The study's processing was this. SOAPnuke was used to process the raw data, removing reads that contained adapters or uncalled bases, had a mean Phred below 15, or lacked an exact match to the constant primer or identifier. High-quality paired reads were merged using COPE v1.2.5, and each unique nucleotide sequence was defined as a clonotype. MiTCR v1.1 was used to align the clonotypes against IMGT TRBV, TRBD and TRBJ reference segments. The analysis included only V-J combinations with a frequency above 0.0001, which together covered about 99% of the repertoires. A TCS score was defined as the ratio between F50 (clonal expansion) and ExV (chaos), using BLOSUM62-based TCRdist between CDR3 peptides within each V-J. Welch's t-statistics and random forest reduced around 510 V-J features to roughly 13, which were used in a naive Bayes classifier (R e1071). TCRdb reprocessing: public reads trimmed at Q25 with fastp, clones called with MiXCR, in-frame beta chains kept. Rows with one shared CDR3 protein collapse into an entry with the most common genes and DNA. The V and J calls were determined by TCRdb, not by the authors. Counted in this sample were approximately 600,000 distinct CDR3 sequences; approximately 15% of them appeared once. The leading ten clones occupy 7.1% of the sample.

There are many counts of this clonotype. Its binding antigen is unknown. No quality values exist for individual bases; no much larger clone is one base distant. Moderately to severely active disease, a Clinical Activity Score of at least 3, a NOSPECS grade of at least 4, and a duration under 3 months were present in ophthalmopathy patients. Any patient with an uncontrolled infection, another autoimmune disease, pregnancy or lactation was excluded. Clinical symptoms, serum thyroxine and TRAb, thyroid ultrasound, and orbital computed tomography formed the basis for the diagnoses. PBMCs were separated from 8 to 10 ml of fresh peripheral blood using Ficoll-Paque density gradient centrifugation. Total RNA was extracted using Trizol reagent, and RNA quality was assessed on an Agilent 2100 Bioanalyzer. The CDR3 starts with the cysteine, ends with the phenylalanine, and has 14 residues. Just the 42-base CDR3 DNA is kept, in frame starting at base 1. The germline V gene sets CDR1 to SGHNT and CDR2 to YENEEA. V and J are truncated by 4 bases and 6 bases respectively, leaving an intervening sequence of 15 bases.

This receptor was taken from a woman aged 18-30 years with Graves' ophthalmopathy. The rearranged chain carries TRBV11-3 and TRBJ1-1, and perhaps TRBD1 as D gene, on 5 matching bases. Sample: blood. The CDR3 reads CASSSTPPGAEAFF. The sequenced DNA is TGTGCCAGCAGCTCGACCCCCCCGGGGGCTGAAGCTTTCTTT.